The sequence of this T cell receptor (beta chain) was determined in a study of T cells in narcolepsy. Findings and limits, study-wide: Healthy controls reportedly lacked the autoreactive clonotypes serially found in patients' blood.

In the case of this clone: Antigen specificity is unknown.

CDR1 is MDHEN and CDR2 is SYDVKM in the germline V gene. This CDR3 has 16 amino acids. V lost 3 bases and J lost 2, with 17 bases in between. Data came from immunoSEQ multiplex PCR; TCRdb stores just in-frame clones and leaves some out. The sample yields approximately 30,000 clones, around nine tenths seen once. The sequence was obtained from a human donor with narcolepsy. The specimen was CD45RA- memory CD4+ T cells from PBMCs. The chain is built from TRBV28 and TRBJ2-7; TRBD1 might be the D (5 bases). CDR3 sequence: CASSFNKLKGTYEQYV. The CDR3 region has the DNA TGTGCCAGCAGTTTTAATAAACTTAAGGGGACCTACGAGCAGTACGTC.